The 15 T cell receptor beta chains reported below all come from one sample, sequenced in a study of blood T cell repertoires in COVID-19. TCRdb's copy holds only in-frame clones and misses some; the assay was immunoSEQ multiplex PCR. The sample yields tens of thousands of clones, roughly 90% seen once. Sequencing was performed on peripheral blood. Receptors were obtained from a man aged 55-75 years with active or convalescent COVID-19.

This clone was observed a few times. This chain uses TRBV28 with TRBJ1-6; a possible D gene is TRBD1 (5 bases). The V end lost 8 bases, the J end lost 7 bases, and 18 bases lay between the germline ends. This CDR3 has 15 residues. The germline CDR1 and CDR2 sequences are MDHEN and SYDVKM. The CDR3 DNA is TGTGCCAGCGTAGCAGTGGGGCGTCAGAATTCACCCCTCCACTTT. This encodes CASVAVGRQNSPLHF. The full variable domain, its missing parts supplied by reference TRBV28 and TRBJ1-6, is DVKVTQSSRYLVKRTGEKVFLECVQDMDHENMFWYRQDPGLGLRLIYFSYDVKMKEKGDIPEGYSVSREKKERFSLILESASTNQTSMYLCASVAVGRQNSPLHFGNGTRLTVT.

The chain is built from TRBV11-2 and TRBJ2-3; 12 bases match TRBD2. This CDR3 is built from 17 residues. Per germline, CDR1 SGHAT and CDR2 FQNNGV. J was trimmed by 1 base and V by 5 bases; bases with no gene match: 7. The CDR3 loop is CASSPRTSGNGTDTQYF. Written as DNA, the CDR3 is TGTGCCAGCAGCCCTAGGACTAGCGGGAATGGCACAGATACGCAGTATTTT.

J is TRBJ1-1 and V is TRBV3-1 (or the pseudogene TRBV3-2); D is ambiguous. V was shortened by 1 base and J by 0 bases, with 15 bases between the two germline ends. This CDR3 is 17 amino acids long. Germline CDR1 is LGHDT and CDR2 is YNNKEL (reference sequence). The CDR3 sequence is CASSQGSYGRLNTEAFF. CDR3 DNA sequence: TGTGCCAGCAGCCAAGGCTCCTATGGCAGGTTGAACACTGAAGCTTTCTTT.

The chain carries TRBV6-5 and TRBJ2-7; possibly TRBD2 for D (6 bases). The CDR3 contains 12 residues. Germline CDR1 MNHEY, CDR2 SVGAGI. Trimming pared 6 bases from V and 5 bases from J, leaving 11 bases between. The CDR3 sequence: CASRRGSHEQYF. DNA for the CDR3: TGTGCCAGCAGGCGGGGTTCCCACGAGCAGTACTTC.

CDR3 nucleotide sequence: TGTGCCAGCAGTTTATCCAGGGCAGTCGCTGGAAACACCATATATTTT. The encoded protein is CASSLSRAVAGNTIYF. The chain uses TRBV28 and TRBJ1-3; D may be TRBD1 (5 bases). Trimming took off 1 base at V and 2 bases at J, with 12 bases between the two ends. CDR1 and CDR2 from the germline V gene are MDHEN and SYDVKM. The CDR3 runs to 16 residues.

The gene calls are TRBV9 and TRBJ1-6, with D possibly matching TRBD1 (5 bases). V was cut by 4 bases and J by 6 bases, with 14 bases left in between. Germline assignment: CDR1 SGDLS and CDR2 YYNGEE. This CDR3 is built from 15 residues. The CDR3 spells CASSPDGAGNSPLHF. The CDR3 bases are TGTGCCAGCAGCCCAGATGGGGCAGGTAATTCACCCCTCCACTTT.

The CDR3 DNA reads TGTGCCAGCAGTGGTACCACGGGACTACCGAACACCGGGGAGCTGTTTTTT. This codes for CASSGTTGLPNTGELFF. The chain has TRBV6-2 or TRBV6-3 and TRBJ2-2; 7 bases map to TRBD2. The germline V gene encodes CDR1 MNHEY and CDR2 SVGEGT. The CDR3 length is 17 residues. The J segment lost 0 bases and the V segment lost 5 bases, leaving 9 bases of the junction unmatched.

J is TRBJ2-7 and V is TRBV4-2, with a tentative D call TRBD2 (6 bases). Germline V gives CDR1 LGHNA, CDR2 YNFKEQ. The CDR3 is made up of 13 amino acids. V was cut by 4 bases and J by 4 bases, with 11 bases left in between. This chain's CDR3 is CASSPRGNYEQYF. DNA for the CDR3: TGTGCCAGCAGCCCCCGCGGGAATTACGAGCAGTACTTC.

The CDR3 reads CASSARAPSTDTQYF. CDR3 nucleotides: TGTGCCAGCAGTGCCAGGGCCCCTAGCACAGATACGCAGTATTTT. This sequence joins TRBV2 and TRBJ2-3; D is perhaps TRBD1 (5 bases). The CDR3 is 15 amino acids. Germline V gene lookup returns CDR1 SNHLY and CDR2 FYNNEI. Trimming took off 4 bases at V and 0 bases at J, with 11 bases between the two ends. Complete variable domain (other parts from reference TRBV2 and TRBJ2-3): EPEVTQTPSHQVTQMGQEVILRCVPISNHLYFYWYRQILGQKVEFLVSFYNNEISEKSEIFDDQFSVERPDGSNFTLKIRSTKLEDSAMYFCASSARAPSTDTQYFGPGTRLTVL.

The V gene is TRBV11-2, the J gene TRBJ2-3; 9 nucleotides align to TRBD1. The CDR3 runs 15 residues. CDR1 and CDR2 from the germline V gene are SGHAT and FQNNGV. V shed 1 base and J 4 bases; nucleotides not matched to a gene: 3. CDR3 in DNA: TGTGCCAGCAGCTTAGGGACAGGGGCATCAGATACGCAGTATTTT. It codes for CASSLGTGASDTQYF.

CDR3 protein: CASGRGYNEQFF. The CDR3, as DNA: TGTGCCAGCGGGAGAGGGTACAATGAGCAGTTCTTC. The chain has TRBV28 and TRBJ2-1, with D possibly matching TRBD2 (5 bases). Germline lookup yields CDR1 MDHEN and CDR2 SYDVKM. The CDR3 runs to 12 residues. V was trimmed by 8 bases and J by 4 bases, leaving 9 bases between them.

The J gene is TRBJ1-1, the V gene TRBV14, with TRBD1 identical over 8 bases. The CDR3 sequence is 15 residues long. Germline assignment: CDR1 SGHDN and CDR2 FVKESK. The J segment lost 2 bases and the V segment lost 3 bases, leaving 5 bases of the junction unmatched. CDR3 protein: CASSQRGQGNTEAFF. CDR3 coding DNA: TGTGCCAGCAGCCAGAGAGGACAGGGTAACACTGAAGCTTTCTTT.

This sequence joins TRBV7-2 and TRBJ2-7; D might be TRBD1 (6 bases). Germline lookup yields CDR1 SGHTA and CDR2 FQGNSA. This CDR3 is 12 amino acids long. With 4 bases removed from V and 3 bases from J, the gap between germline ends came to 7 bases. This CDR3 is CASSSQGYEQYF. The CDR3 bases are TGTGCCAGCAGCTCACAGGGCTACGAGCAGTACTTC. Looking up the rest from reference TRBV7-2 and TRBJ2-7 gives the full variable domain: GAGVSQSPSNKVTEKGKDVELRCDPISGHTALYWYRQSLGQGLEFLIYFQGNSAPDKSGLPSDRFSAERTGGSVSTLTIQRTQQEDSAVYLCASSSQGYEQYFGPGTRLTVT.

The rearrangement links TRBV18 to TRBJ2-1, with 12 bases lining up with TRBD1. CDR3 length: 21 amino acids. With 3 bases clipped from V and 4 bases from J, the junction kept 19 bases outside the gene matches. CDR1 and CDR2 (germline): KGHSH, LQKENI. CDR3 DNA: TGTGCCAGCTCACCGGGACAGGGGGCCATGAAAGGACTAGCAGGTTACAATGAGCAGTTCTTC. This sequence encodes CASSPGQGAMKGLAGYNEQFF.

The CDR3 loop reads CASSSQGPIANYGYTF. The CDR3 region has the DNA TGTGCCAGCAGCTCGCAGGGTCCGATAGCTAACTATGGCTACACCTTC. This sequence joins TRBV9 and TRBJ1-2; weak D call: TRBD1 (5 bases). Germline CDR1 is SGDLS and CDR2 is YYNGEE. The CDR3 loop spans 16 amino acids. The germline V and J ends were trimmed by 4 bases and 0 bases, with 16 bases remaining between them.